This is a list of T cell receptor beta chains from one sample in a study of blood T cell repertoires in COVID-19. TCRdb's table, derived via immunoSEQ multiplex PCR, lists solely in-frame clones and lacks some. The sample shows 250,000 to 400,000 clones, 85% to 90% of them seen only once. Specimen: peripheral blood. Receptor source: a woman aged 25 to 39 with COVID-19, enrolled during active disease. Each CDR3 is given with its conserved first and last residue. The order of the fields is J gene, V gene, D gene, clone size, CDR3 protein, CDR3 DNA. A D gene is named only where the DNA matches it firmly. Only part of the rows carry a size: once, few, many, or a class if the clone is expanded.

TRBJ2-1 | TRBV12-5 | TRBD2 | . | CASTTSGNYNEQFF | TGTGCTAGCACCACTAGCGGGAACTACAATGAGCAGTTCTTC
TRBJ2-3 | TRBV4-2 | TRBD2 | once | CASSLITSGADTQYF | TGTGCCAGCAGCCTTATCACTAGCGGAGCAGATACGCAGTATTTT
TRBJ2-5 | TRBV29-1 | . | . | CSVAGTAEGGETQYF | TGCAGCGTTGCGGGGACAGCCGAAGGAGGGGAGACCCAGTACTTC
TRBJ2-1 | TRBV4-2 | TRBD1 | . | CASSPGGSRSYNEQFF | TGTGCCAGCAGCCCAGGGGGATCACGCTCCTACAATGAGCAGTTCTTC
TRBJ1-2 | TRBV11-2 | . | . | CASSLGGNGYTF | TGTGCCAGCAGCTTGGGGGGGAACGGCTACACCTTC
TRBJ1-1 | TRBV5-1 | TRBD1 | . | CASRNQGGAGNTEAFF | TGCGCCAGCAGGAACCAGGGGGGCGCGGGGAACACTGAAGCTTTCTTT
TRBJ2-7 | TRBV11-2 | . | . | CASSLVPESEQYF | TGTGCCAGCAGCTTAGTTCCCGAGAGCGAGCAGTACTTC
TRBJ2-2 | TRBV19 | TRBD1 | . | CATEGTGVIGELFF | TGTGCCACCGAAGGGACAGGGGTAATCGGGGAGCTGTTTTTT
TRBJ2-3 | TRBV12-3/TRBV12-4 | . | . | CASTRTDTQYF | TGTGCCAGCACTCGTACAGATACGCAGTATTTT
TRBJ1-1 | TRBV7-9 | . | . | CASSFIPGETTEAFF | TGTGCCAGCAGCTTTATCCCCGGGGAGACCACTGAAGCTTTCTTT
TRBJ2-3 | TRBV3-1/TRBV3-2 | . | . | CASSHPGRESTDTQYF | TGTGCCAGCAGCCATCCCGGACGGGAGAGCACAGATACGCAGTATTTT
TRBJ2-3 | TRBV4-1 | . | . | CASSQRTVTDTQYF | TGCGCCAGCAGCCAGCGCACGGTCACAGATACGCAGTATTTT
TRBJ2-5 | TRBV20-1 | TRBD1 | . | CSASTRRTGQQETQYF | TGCAGTGCTAGTACCCGCCGGACAGGGCAACAAGAGACCCAGTACTTC
TRBJ2-1 | TRBV5-4 | TRBD2 | . | CASSLPGLVYNEQFF | TGTGCCAGCAGCTTGCCGGGACTAGTCTACAATGAGCAGTTCTTC
TRBJ1-2 | TRBV5-1 | . | . | CASSLLPSDGYTF | TGCGCCAGCAGCTTGCTCCCGTCGGATGGCTACACCTTC
TRBJ1-4 | TRBV28 | . | . | CASSAQVANEKLFF | TGTGCCAGCAGTGCACAGGTAGCTAATGAAAAACTGTTTTTT